The TCR beta chain described here comes from a study of blood T cell repertoires in COVID-19. Germline CDR1 reads SGHRS; CDR2 reads YFSETQ. With 0 bases removed from V and 2 bases from J, the gap between germline ends came to 6 bases. CDR3 length: 13 amino acids. TCRdb's copy holds only in-frame clones and misses some; the assay was immunoSEQ multiplex PCR. Of about 310,000 clones in the sample, around 91% are singletons; the top ten hold around 0.98%. This sequence was found in a woman aged 40 to 50 with COVID-19, enrolled during active disease. This sequence joins TRBV5-1 and TRBJ2-7; D is unresolved. Sequencing input: peripheral blood. The CDR3 loop reads CASSLALAYEQYF. The CDR3 region has the DNA TGCGCCAGCAGCTTGGCCCTCGCCTACGAGCAGTACTTC.